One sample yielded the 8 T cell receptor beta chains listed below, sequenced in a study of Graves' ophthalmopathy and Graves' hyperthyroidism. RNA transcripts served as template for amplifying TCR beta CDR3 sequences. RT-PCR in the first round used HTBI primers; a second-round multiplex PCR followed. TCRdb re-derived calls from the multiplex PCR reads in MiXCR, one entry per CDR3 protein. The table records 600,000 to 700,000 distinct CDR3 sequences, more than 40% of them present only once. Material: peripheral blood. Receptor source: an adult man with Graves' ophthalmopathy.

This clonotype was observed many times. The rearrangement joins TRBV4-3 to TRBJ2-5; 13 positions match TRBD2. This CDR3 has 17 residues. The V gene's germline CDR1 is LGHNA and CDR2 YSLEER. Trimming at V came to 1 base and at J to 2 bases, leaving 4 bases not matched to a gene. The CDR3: CASSQARLAGGQETQYF. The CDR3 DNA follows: TGCGCCAGCAGCCAAGCGAGACTAGCGGGGGGTCAAGAGACCCAGTACTTC.

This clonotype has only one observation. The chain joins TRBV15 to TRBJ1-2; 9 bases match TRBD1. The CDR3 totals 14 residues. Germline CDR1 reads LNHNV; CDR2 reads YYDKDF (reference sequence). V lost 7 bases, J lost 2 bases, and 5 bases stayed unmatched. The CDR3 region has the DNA TGTGCCACCAACCAGGACAGGGGCAACTATGGCTACACCTTC. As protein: CATNQDRGNYGYTF.

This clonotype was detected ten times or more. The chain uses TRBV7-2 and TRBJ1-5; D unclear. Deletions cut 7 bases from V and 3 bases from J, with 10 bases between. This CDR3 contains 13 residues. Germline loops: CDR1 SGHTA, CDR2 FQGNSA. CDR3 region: CASTKGNNQPQHF. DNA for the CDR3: TGTGCCAGCACAAAGGGAAACAATCAGCCCCAGCATTTT. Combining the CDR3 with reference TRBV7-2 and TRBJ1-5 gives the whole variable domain GAGVSQSPSNKVTEKGKDVELRCDPISGHTALYWYRQSLGQGLEFLIYFQGNSAPDKSGLPSDRFSAERTGGSVSTLTIQRTQQEDSAVYLCASTKGNNQPQHFGDGTRLSIL.

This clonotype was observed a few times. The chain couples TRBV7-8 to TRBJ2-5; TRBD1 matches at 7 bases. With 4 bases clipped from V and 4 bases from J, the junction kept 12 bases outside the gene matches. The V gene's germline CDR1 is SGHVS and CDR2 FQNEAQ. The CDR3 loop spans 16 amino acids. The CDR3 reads CASSSREGAMRETQYF. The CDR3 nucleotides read TGTGCCAGCAGCTCCAGAGAGGGGGCAATGAGAGAGACCCAGTACTTC. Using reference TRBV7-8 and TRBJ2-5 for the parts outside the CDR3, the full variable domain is GAGVSQSPRYKVAKRGQDVALRCDPISGHVSLFWYQQALGQGPEFLTYFQNEAQLDKSGLPSDRFFAERPEGSVSTLKIQRTQQEDSAVYLCASSSREGAMRETQYFGPGTRLLVL.

The CDR3 here is CATSSGQTTEAFF. CDR3 DNA sequence: TGTGCCACCAGCAGTGGACAGACCACTGAAGCTTTCTTT. The chain recombines TRBV15 with TRBJ1-1, with a tentative D call TRBD1 (6 bases). Germline V lookup: CDR1 LNHNV, CDR2 YYDKDF (reference sequence). The CDR3 is 13 residues long. The ends were cut back, 3 bases at V and 4 bases at J, with 9 bases in the middle. Variable domain in full (rest from reference TRBV15 and TRBJ1-1): DAMVIQNPRYQVTQFGKPVTLSCSQTLNHNVMYWYQQKSSQAPKLLFHYYDKDFNNEADTPDNFQSRRPNTSFCFLDIRSPGLGDTAMYLCATSSGQTTEAFFGQGTRLTVV.

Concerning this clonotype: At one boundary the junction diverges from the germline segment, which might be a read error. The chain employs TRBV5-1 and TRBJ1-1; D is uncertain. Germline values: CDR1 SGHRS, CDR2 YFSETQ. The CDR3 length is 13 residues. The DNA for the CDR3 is TGCGCCAGCAGCTTGGACGGAAACACTGAAGCTTCCTTT. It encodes CASSLDGNTEASF.

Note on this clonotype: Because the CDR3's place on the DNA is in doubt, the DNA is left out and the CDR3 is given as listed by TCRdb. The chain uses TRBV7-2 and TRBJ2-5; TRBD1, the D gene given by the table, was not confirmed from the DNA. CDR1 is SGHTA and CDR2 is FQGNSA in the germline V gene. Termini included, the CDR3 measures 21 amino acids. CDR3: CASSFYICSARGGRGSETQYF.

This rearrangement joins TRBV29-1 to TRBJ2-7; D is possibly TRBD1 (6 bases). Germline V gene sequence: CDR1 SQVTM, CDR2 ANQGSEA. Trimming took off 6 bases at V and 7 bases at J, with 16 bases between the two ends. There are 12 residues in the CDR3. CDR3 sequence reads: CSVALWDNEQYF. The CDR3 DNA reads TGCAGCGTCGCGCTTTGGGACAATGAGCAGTACTTC.